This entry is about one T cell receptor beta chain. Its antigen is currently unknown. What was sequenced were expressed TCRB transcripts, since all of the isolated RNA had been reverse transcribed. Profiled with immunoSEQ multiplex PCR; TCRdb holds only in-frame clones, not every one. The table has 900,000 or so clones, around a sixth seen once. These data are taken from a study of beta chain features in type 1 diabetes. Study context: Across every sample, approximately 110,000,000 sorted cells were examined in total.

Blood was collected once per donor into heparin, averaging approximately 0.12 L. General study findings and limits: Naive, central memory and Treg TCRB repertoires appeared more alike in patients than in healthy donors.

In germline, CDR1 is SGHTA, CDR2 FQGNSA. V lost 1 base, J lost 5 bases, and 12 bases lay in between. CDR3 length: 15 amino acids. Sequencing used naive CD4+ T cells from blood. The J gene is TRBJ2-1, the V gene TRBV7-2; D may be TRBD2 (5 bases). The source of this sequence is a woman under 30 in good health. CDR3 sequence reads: CASSLGPSPNNEQFF. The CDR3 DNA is TGTGCCAGCAGCTTAGGCCCTAGCCCAAACAATGAGCAGTTCTTC.